This TCR beta chain was sequenced during a study of cytomegalovirus exposure and HLA in healthy donors. Across the study: As released early, the data held some 80 million unique TCRs from HLA-typed donors. General study results and limits: In vitro checks showed that a few CMV-associated chains really do target CMV antigens.

The CDR3 contains 14 residues. Trimming cost V 10 bases and J 0 bases, with 13 bases left between them. Germline V gene data show CDR1 as MNHNS and CDR2 as SASEGT. About this clone itself: Its cognate antigen is unknown.

The PCR was carried out with 60 Vbeta primers and 13 Jbeta primers. Some clones are missing from TCRdb's copy, which holds only in-frame ones; the method was immunoSEQ multiplex PCR. Its table records approximately 80,000 clones. Sequenced sample: PBMCs. This rearrangement joins TRBV6-1 to TRBJ1-5; D possibly corresponds to TRBD1 (5 bases). This clonotype was obtained from a woman aged 30 to 39 in good health and CMV-seronegative. DNA of the CDR3: TGTGCCAACTATTTCGGGGGTAGCAATCAGCCCCAGCATTTT. Protein sequence: CANYFGGSNQPQHF.